The clone carrying this T cell receptor (beta chain) showed up just once. Its target is unknown. The donors (healthy individuals) were bone marrow donors. This record comes from a study of cytomegalovirus exposure and HLA in healthy donors. Study overall: Falling in the Caucasian-associated ancestry cluster were 81% of under 500 genotyped donors.

V gave up 5 bases and J gave up 0 bases; unmatched junction bases: 3. CDR1 and CDR2 from the germline V gene are PRHDT and FYEKMQ (reference sequence). The CDR3 length is 15 residues. Study-level results: Further analysis was carried out later, and it showed several of the most significant clusters appearing linked to common viral pathogens. In vitro confirmation showed three CMV-associated chains to be CMV antigen specific.

PCR amplification relied on 60 Vbeta primers (plus 13 Jbeta primers). The table came from immunoSEQ multiplex PCR; TCRdb's copy has only in-frame clones and leaves some out. The sample has 100,000 to 150,000 clones, roughly 79% seen once; the top ten hold over 1.5%. What was sequenced was PBMCs. This TCR was recovered from a woman in her thirties or forties in good health and CMV-seronegative. The gene calls are TRBV13 and TRBJ2-3; TRBD1 agrees at 9 bases. DNA for the CDR3: TGTGCCAGCAGCCAACAGGGGGCCAGCACAGATACGCAGTATTTT. This codes for CASSQQGASTDTQYF.